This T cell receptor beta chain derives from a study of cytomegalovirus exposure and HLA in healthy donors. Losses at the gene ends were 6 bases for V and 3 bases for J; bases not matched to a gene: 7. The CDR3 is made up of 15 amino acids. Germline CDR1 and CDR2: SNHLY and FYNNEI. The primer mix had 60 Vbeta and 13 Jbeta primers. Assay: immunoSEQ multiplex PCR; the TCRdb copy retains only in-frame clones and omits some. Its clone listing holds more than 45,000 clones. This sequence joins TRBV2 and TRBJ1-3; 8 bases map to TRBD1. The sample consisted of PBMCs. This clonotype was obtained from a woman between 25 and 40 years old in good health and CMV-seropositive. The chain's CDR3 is CASRIGQGGGNTIYF. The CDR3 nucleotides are TGTGCCAGCAGAATAGGACAGGGCGGTGGAAACACCATATATTTT.